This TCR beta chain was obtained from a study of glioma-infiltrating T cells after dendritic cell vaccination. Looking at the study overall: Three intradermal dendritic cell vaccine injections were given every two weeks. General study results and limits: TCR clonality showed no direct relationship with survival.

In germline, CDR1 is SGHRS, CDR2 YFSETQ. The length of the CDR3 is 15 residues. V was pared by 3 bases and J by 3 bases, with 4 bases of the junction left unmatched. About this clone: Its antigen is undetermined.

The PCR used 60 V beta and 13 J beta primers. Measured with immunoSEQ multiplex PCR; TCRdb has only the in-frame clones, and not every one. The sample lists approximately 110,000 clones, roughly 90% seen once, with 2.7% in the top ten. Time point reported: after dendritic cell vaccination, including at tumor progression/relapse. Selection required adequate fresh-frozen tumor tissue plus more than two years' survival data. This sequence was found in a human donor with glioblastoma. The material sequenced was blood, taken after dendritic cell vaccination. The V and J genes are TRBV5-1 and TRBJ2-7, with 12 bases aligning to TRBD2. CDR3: CASSYTSGGLYEQYF. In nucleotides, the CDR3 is TGCGCCAGCAGCTATACTAGCGGGGGGCTCTACGAGCAGTACTTC. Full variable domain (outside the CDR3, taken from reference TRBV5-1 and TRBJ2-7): KAGVTQTPRYLIKTRGQQVTLSCSPISGHRSVSWYQQTPGQGLQFLFEYFSETQRNKGNFPGRFSGRQFSNSRSEMNVSTLELGDSALYLCASSYTSGGLYEQYFGPGTRLTVT.